Listed below are T cell receptor beta chains from one sample, sequenced in a study of monozygotic twins with cystic fibrosis. Sequenced by immunoSEQ multiplex PCR; TCRdb stores in-frame clones only, minus some. The data contain about 35,000 clones, just over 65% of them seen just once; the ten biggest clones take up roughly 0.72%. The sequenced sample was blood. The receptors stem from a girl aged 10-17 years with cystic fibrosis. The CDR3 runs from the conserved cysteine through the conserved F or W. The order of the fields is D gene, J gene, clone size, V gene, CDR3 DNA, CDR3 protein. A D gene is named only where the DNA matches it firmly. Part of the rows lack a size; the others show once, few, many or a class for expanded clones.

>NA|TRBJ1-1|NA|TRBV12-1
TGTGCCAGCAGCTTTGTACCGGGACAGTGTCCCAACGGGACTGAAGCTTTCTTT
CASSFVPGQCPNGTEAFF
>NA|TRBJ1-2|NA|TRBV7-2
TGTGCCAGCAGACTTACGTGGGACAACCCTAACTATGGCTACACCTTC
CASRLTWDNPNYGYTF
>TRBD1|TRBJ1-2|NA|TRBV6-5
TGTGCCAGCAGTCGGACAGGGGTTGGCTATGGCTACACCTTC
CASSRTGVGYGYTF
>NA|TRBJ1-2|NA|TRBV4-3
TGCGCCAGCAGCCGTTCCTTAACCGGGACCTTTAACTATGGCTACACCTTC
CASSRSLTGTFNYGYTF
>NA|TRBJ1-2|NA|TRBV25-1
TGTGCCAGCAGTAAATCCGGGACGGACCTCTATGGCTACACCTTC
CASSKSGTDLYGYTF
>NA|TRBJ2-2|NA|TRBV6-5
TGTGCCAGCAGTCAAGGTCGTCTCACCGGGGAGCTGTTTTTT
CASSQGRLTGELFF
>NA|TRBJ1-1|few|TRBV30
TGTGCCTGCTGGGACTTGGGGAACACTGAAGCTTTCTTT
CACWDLGNTEAFF
>TRBD1|TRBJ1-1|few|TRBV7-9
TGTGCCAGCAGCCGTAACAGGGGCTGGACTGAAGCTTTCTTT
CASSRNRGWTEAFF
>TRBD2|TRBJ2-7|NA|TRBV7-2
TGTGCCAGCAGCTTGGCACTAGGGGCACTAGCGGGGGATGCCTACGAGCAGTACTTC
CASSLALGALAGDAYEQYF
>TRBD2|TRBJ2-1|NA|TRBV10-3
TGTGCCATTAAGGTGGGACTACCCTCCTACAATGAGCAGTTCTTC
CAIKVGLPSYNEQFF
>NA|TRBJ2-7|NA|TRBV5-1
TGCGCCAGCAGCTTGGCCGCCAGCCACTCCTACGAGCAGTACTTC
CASSLAASHSYEQYF
>TRBD2|TRBJ2-7|NA|TRBV5-5
TGTGCCAGCAGCTTCCAACGGACTAGCGGGACCTACGAGCAGTACTTC
CASSFQRTSGTYEQYF
>NA|TRBJ1-1|NA|TRBV10-3
TGTGCCATCAGTGAATCCCGGCAGGGGATGGCTGAAGCTTTCTTT
CAISESRQGMAEAFF
>NA|TRBJ2-1|NA|TRBV20-1
TGCAGTGCTGGAATATGGGAGCAGTTCTTC
CSAGIWEQFF
>NA|TRBJ1-1|NA|TRBV15
TGTGCCACCAGCAGGGATAACACTGAAGCTTTCTTT
CATSRDNTEAFF
>NA|TRBJ2-5|NA|TRBV21-1
TGTGCCAGCAGCGACTGGACAGGGGGTTTCGAGACCCAGTACTTC
CASSDWTGGFETQYF
>NA|TRBJ1-1|NA|TRBV28
TGTGCCAGCAGCCCAGCAGGAAGGACTGAAGCTTTCTTT
CASSPAGRTEAFF
>NA|TRBJ1-5|NA|TRBV2
TGTGCCAGCAGTGTGGAGAGGGCCCGGGGCAATCAGCCCCAGCATTTT
CASSVERARGNQPQHF
>TRBD2|TRBJ2-5|NA|TRBV18
TGTGCCAGCTCACCTCTAGCGGGAGTGGAGACCCAGTACTTC
CASSPLAGVETQYF
>NA|TRBJ1-4|NA|TRBV7-9
TGTGCCAGCGGGCAGACGCTTAATGAAAAACTGTTTTTT
CASGQTLNEKLFF
>NA|TRBJ1-2|NA|TRBV6-1
TGTGCCAGCAGTGAAGTTGAGCTAAGCTATGGCTACACCTTC
CASSEVELSYGYTF
>NA|TRBJ2-3|few|TRBV28
TGTGCCAGCAGCTACCATAGCAGGATCACAGATACGCAGTATTTT
CASSYHSRITDTQYF
>NA|TRBJ1-2|NA|TRBV11-2
TGTGCCAGCAGCTTAGGGACCTCTAACTATGGCTACACCTTC
CASSLGTSNYGYTF
>NA|TRBJ2-7|NA|TRBV7-8
TGTGCCAGCAGCTTGGGCAGCCCCTACGAGCAGTACTTC
CASSLGSPYEQYF
>TRBD1|TRBJ2-7|NA|TRBV9
TGTGCCAGCAGCGTAGGGGACAGAGCCTACGAGCAGTACTTC
CASSVGDRAYEQYF
>TRBD1|TRBJ1-5|NA|TRBV28
TGTGCCAGCAGTTTGTCCGGGACAGGGCCCCTACATCAGCCCCAGCATTTT
CASSLSGTGPLHQPQHF